A selection of T cell receptor beta chains follows, all from one sample in a study of T cells after yellow fever vaccination. TCRdb redid the calling of the 5' RACE reads with MiXCR, one entry per CDR3 protein. The sample records 450,000 to 600,000 distinct CDR3 sequences, roughly 14% being singletons. The sequencing here drew on PBMCs, taken on the day of the yellow fever booster vaccination. The receptors come from a man aged 25-45 years who received the YFV17D yellow fever vaccine. CDR3s include the opening cysteine and the closing phenylalanine or tryptophan. Fields, in order: V gene, D gene, J gene, CDR3 protein. A D gene is named only where the DNA matches it firmly.

v_gene: TRBV7-9
d_gene: TRBD1
j_gene: TRBJ1-5
CDR3aa: CASRLQGAQPQHF

v_gene: TRBV4-3
d_gene: TRBD2
j_gene: TRBJ2-2
CDR3aa: CASSLSGRTGELFF

v_gene: TRBV2
d_gene: NA
j_gene: TRBJ2-1
CDR3aa: CASKEEEESYSYNEQFF

v_gene: TRBV14
d_gene: TRBD2
j_gene: TRBJ2-1
CDR3aa: CASAHFSGTTTEQFF

v_gene: TRBV5-1
d_gene: NA
j_gene: TRBJ2-3
CDR3aa: CASSFSAEDTQYF

v_gene: TRBV5-6
d_gene: NA
j_gene: TRBJ1-4
CDR3aa: CASSRQGFKKLFF

v_gene: TRBV29-1
d_gene: NA
j_gene: TRBJ2-7
CDR3aa: CSVRGSGEQYF

v_gene: TRBV5-1
d_gene: NA
j_gene: TRBJ2-3
CDR3aa: CASSLPDRPDTQYF

v_gene: TRBV12-3/TRBV12-4
d_gene: NA
j_gene: TRBJ2-1
CDR3aa: CASSLVNEQFF

v_gene: TRBV29-1
d_gene: NA
j_gene: TRBJ2-3
CDR3aa: CSVEVAGTTQYF

v_gene: TRBV18
d_gene: TRBD1
j_gene: TRBJ2-2
CDR3aa: CASSPFGTGTGELFF

v_gene: TRBV6-5
d_gene: NA
j_gene: TRBJ1-2
CDR3aa: CASSSPSEGDYGYTF

v_gene: TRBV24-1
d_gene: TRBD2
j_gene: TRBJ2-3
CDR3aa: CATRPRIGLAGSDTQYF

v_gene: TRBV18
d_gene: TRBD2
j_gene: TRBJ2-7
CDR3aa: CASSWRLAGLNEQYF

v_gene: TRBV6-5
d_gene: NA
j_gene: TRBJ2-1
CDR3aa: CASSYSNRLGNEQFF

v_gene: TRBV29-1
d_gene: TRBD1
j_gene: TRBJ2-1
CDR3aa: CSVAGTGGYNEQFF

v_gene: TRBV6-2/TRBV6-3
d_gene: NA
j_gene: TRBJ2-1
CDR3aa: CATWGNEQFF

v_gene: TRBV23-1
d_gene: NA
j_gene: TRBJ2-1
CDR3aa: CASSPPPAAAYNEQFF

v_gene: TRBV5-1
d_gene: TRBD2
j_gene: TRBJ2-1
CDR3aa: CASSTGLAGVDEQFF

v_gene: TRBV6-5
d_gene: NA
j_gene: TRBJ2-7
CDR3aa: CASSYSNSREQYF

v_gene: TRBV7-2
d_gene: TRBD1
j_gene: TRBJ2-7
CDR3aa: CASTRDRNYEQYF

v_gene: TRBV29-1
d_gene: NA
j_gene: TRBJ2-3
CDR3aa: CSVRRGPTDTQYF

v_gene: TRBV7-2
d_gene: NA
j_gene: TRBJ2-5
CDR3aa: CASSLVGPLYF

v_gene: TRBV18
d_gene: TRBD2
j_gene: TRBJ2-7
CDR3aa: CASSPPLGVMSTSGSDEQYF

v_gene: TRBV15
d_gene: NA
j_gene: TRBJ1-5
CDR3aa: CATRKARGVFQPQHF

v_gene: TRBV24-1
d_gene: TRBD1
j_gene: TRBJ1-5
CDR3aa: CATSDAPGQGAEGQPQHF

v_gene: TRBV5-1
d_gene: NA
j_gene: TRBJ2-1
CDR3aa: CASNDGESLSSYNEQFF

v_gene: TRBV20-1
d_gene: TRBD1
j_gene: TRBJ2-3
CDR3aa: CSARGADRGPPDTQYF

v_gene: TRBV29-1
d_gene: TRBD2
j_gene: TRBJ2-5
CDR3aa: CSNQRVAGSETQYF

v_gene: TRBV10-1
d_gene: NA
j_gene: TRBJ2-2
CDR3aa: CASSERETELFF

v_gene: TRBV20-1
d_gene: TRBD2
j_gene: TRBJ2-3
CDR3aa: CSARPGLAGVGTDTQYF

v_gene: TRBV4-3
d_gene: NA
j_gene: TRBJ2-7
CDR3aa: CASSQAGSGYEQYF

v_gene: TRBV21-1
d_gene: NA
j_gene: TRBJ2-2
CDR3aa: CASERGTAGELFF

v_gene: TRBV15
d_gene: NA
j_gene: TRBJ2-7
CDR3aa: CATSRDLWSRSNYEQYF

v_gene: TRBV7-2
d_gene: NA
j_gene: TRBJ2-3
CDR3aa: CASSLMRPDTQYF

v_gene: TRBV5-1
d_gene: TRBD2
j_gene: TRBJ2-3
CDR3aa: CASSSGLAGSSDTQYF

v_gene: TRBV9
d_gene: NA
j_gene: TRBJ2-5
CDR3aa: CASSGSDEWETQYF

v_gene: TRBV5-5
d_gene: NA
j_gene: TRBJ1-6
CDR3aa: CASSLTEGSVSPLHF

v_gene: TRBV20-1
d_gene: TRBD2
j_gene: TRBJ2-7
CDR3aa: CSATSGSNDEQYF

v_gene: TRBV18
d_gene: TRBD2
j_gene: TRBJ2-4
CDR3aa: CASSPSRREGIAKNIQYF

v_gene: TRBV19
d_gene: TRBD1
j_gene: TRBJ1-2
CDR3aa: CASRDSRTGLYGYTF